This T cell receptor beta chain derives from a study of blood T cell repertoires in COVID-19. Trimming left V 4 bases short and J 9 bases short, with 23 bases between. The CDR3 extends over 17 amino acids. The germline V gene encodes CDR1 SGHTS and CDR2 YDEGEE. In the source study's methods: Counts of nucleated cells, estimated from reference gene primer amplification, were obtained. Sequencing was performed with immunoSEQ multiplex PCR; in TCRdb, only in-frame clones are kept and a portion is missing. Clonal size and the V and J genes are those of that table, whereas D and trimming came from the DNA. The data contain around 320,000 clones, roughly nine tenths of them singletons.

This clonotype originated in a woman aged 45-65 years who had been exposed to COVID-19. The sample consisted of PBMCs or T cells enriched from blood (not recorded which). The chain is built from TRBV5-8 and TRBJ1-6; no definite D call. The CDR3 region is CASSPKENWARISPLHF. The CDR3 DNA is TGTGCCAGCAGCCCAAAAGAAAATTGGGCCCGTATTTCACCCCTCCACTTT.